This T cell receptor beta chain was sequenced for a study of T cell changes during pregnancy in multiple sclerosis (dated by TCRdb to the late 2010s). The study in broad terms: Changes in the T cell repertoire over the course of pregnancy were examined in this study in women with multiple sclerosis.

Comments on this clone: The antigen it binds to is not known. No base quality information exists; no much larger clone differs at one position.

The CDR3 runs 15 residues from the cysteine to the phenylalanine. The CDR3 DNA has 45 bases and is translated from base 1. V drops 6 bases and J drops 2 bases, leaving 16 bases in between. CDR1 and CDR2 were assigned from the germline V gene as LGHNA and YSLEER. Libraries were made using the immunoSEQ multiplex PCR assay. The source is immuneACCESS, and TCRdb retained only in-frame sequences with V and J called. Part of the clones is not carried over; for the studies checked, unresolved V genes explain less than half of this, and the remainder is unexplained. The sample contains 40,000 or so clones, about nine tenths of them found a single time. The ten largest make up over 8% of the sample.

The sequence links TRBV4-3 to TRBJ1-1; a tentative D match to TRBD1 spans 6 bases. The input for sequencing was CD8+ T cells from peripheral blood mononuclear cells, taken in the first trimester of pregnancy. The receptor's source is a female donor with multiple sclerosis, enrolled in a pregnancy study. The nucleotide sequence reads as follows: TGCGCCAGCAGTCGTATCTACAGGGAAAACACTGAAGCTTTCTTT. This codes for CASSRIYRENTEAFF.